The 13 T cell receptor beta chains presented below share a single source sample, sequenced in a study of untreated major depressive disorder. Study results and caveats: CD4+ T cells from depressed patients used TRBV05-01 (Vbeta 5.1) more often than controls.

No antigen has been identified for these receptors. Clones were sequenced by immunoSEQ multiplex PCR, and TCRdb holds only the in-frame ones, with some missing. The sample records about 19,000 clones, about 92% being singletons. Sequenced input: CD4+ T cells from PBMCs. The receptors originated from a woman between 40 and 55 years old with major depressive disorder.

This clone has just one count. This chain connects TRBV7-3 to TRBJ1-6; 8 bases match TRBD1. This CDR3 comprises 17 residues. Per the germline V gene, CDR1 is SGHTA and CDR2 is FQGTGA. Trimming took 5 bases from V and 11 from J; bases not matched to a gene: 17. The CDR3 DNA is TGTGCCAGCAGCCCAAAACCCAATAGGACAGGGAGGCCACCCCTCCACTTT. Amino acids: CASSPKPNRTGRPPLHF.

The chain joins TRBV5-1 to TRBJ1-1; perhaps TRBD1 as D (5 bases). Germline V gives CDR1 SGHRS, CDR2 YFSETQ. This CDR3 has 15 amino acids. Deletions cut 1 base from V and 2 bases from J, with 12 bases between. The CDR3 spells CASSLLQGRNTEAFF. The CDR3 DNA is TGCGCCAGCAGCTTGCTCCAGGGAAGAAACACTGAAGCTTTCTTT.

The rearrangement joins TRBV7-3 to TRBJ2-1, with 8 bases lining up with TRBD1. V lost 5 bases to trimming and J lost 9 bases; unmatched junction nucleotides: 3. This CDR3 is built from 12 residues. Germline V gene sequence: CDR1 SGHTA, CDR2 FQGTGA. The CDR3 DNA sequence: TGTGCCAGCAGCCGGACAGGGTCTGAGCAGTTCTTC. Translating gives CASSRTGSEQFF.

The chain has TRBV28 and TRBJ1-2; tentative D call: TRBD1 (5 bases). Trimming stripped 11 bases from V and 5 bases from J, with 15 bases between. Per the germline V gene, CDR1 is MDHEN and CDR2 is SYDVKM. CDR3 length: 12 amino acids. CDR3 in amino acids: CASGRQQYGYTF. CDR3 DNA: TGTGCCTCAGGGAGACAGCAATATGGCTACACCTTC.

V gene TRBV5-4 combines with J gene TRBJ1-3; D is undetermined. V shed 0 bases and J shed 4 bases, with 11 bases lying between them. This CDR3 spans 15 amino acids. The germline gives CDR1 SGHNT, CDR2 YYREEE (reference sequence). The CDR3 reads CASSLDVGGGNTIYF. The CDR3 DNA reads as TGTGCCAGCAGCTTGGATGTAGGCGGAGGAAACACCATATATTTT.

This chain connects TRBV18 to TRBJ2-3, with TRBD2 matching 11 bases. The CDR3 is made up of 17 amino acids. Per the germline V gene, CDR1 is KGHSH and CDR2 is LQKENI. The ends lost 3 bases at V and 2 bases at J; junction bases unmatched: 7. Here the CDR3 reads CASSPLASGRPTDTQYF. In nucleotides, the CDR3 is TGTGCCAGCTCACCGCTGGCTAGCGGGAGGCCCACAGATACGCAGTATTTT. Filled out from reference TRBV18 and TRBJ2-3, the complete variable domain reads NAGVMQNPRHLVRRRGQEARLRCSPMKGHSHVYWYRQLPEEGLKFMVYLQKENIIDESGMPKERFSAEFPKEGPSILRIQQVVRGDSAAYFCASSPLASGRPTDTQYFGPGTRLTVL.

The rearrangement joins TRBV5-1 to TRBJ2-1, with unresolved D. CDR1 and CDR2 (germline): SGHRS, YFSETQ. The CDR3 is made up of 14 amino acids. V shed 0 bases and J shed 4 bases, with 8 bases lying between them. Here the CDR3 DNA reads TGCGCCAGCAGCTTGGGTTTCGCTTACAATGAGCAGTTCTTC. Residues: CASSLGFAYNEQFF. Full variable domain (remainder filled in from reference TRBV5-1 and TRBJ2-1): KAGVTQTPRYLIKTRGQQVTLSCSPISGHRSVSWYQQTPGQGLQFLFEYFSETQRNKGNFPGRFSGRQFSNSRSEMNVSTLELGDSALYLCASSLGFAYNEQFFGPGTRLTVL.

The V call is TRBV2, the J call TRBJ2-7; TRBD1 or TRBD2 may be the D gene (6 bases each). The CDR3 loop spans 14 amino acids. Trimming shortened V by 5 bases and J by 7 bases, and 18 bases separated the two germline ends. Germline values: CDR1 SNHLY, CDR2 FYNNEI. CDR3 sequence reads: CASSRGLSGWEQYF. The DNA for the CDR3 is TGTGCCAGCAGTCGGGGGCTCTCCGGGTGGGAGCAGTACTTC.

The chain uses TRBV9 and TRBJ2-2, with D perhaps given as TRBD1 or TRBD2 (5 bases each). The CDR3 extends over 13 amino acids. V was shortened by 5 bases and J by 5 bases, with 10 bases between the two germline ends. The germline CDR1 and CDR2 sequences are SGDLS and YYNGEE. The CDR3 region has the DNA TGTGCCAGCAGGGGTGAGGGGACCGGGGAGCTGTTTTTT. Encoded protein: CASRGEGTGELFF.

The gene calls are TRBV5-1 and TRBJ2-3, with a tentative D call TRBD2 (6 bases). This CDR3 has 13 amino acids. Germline V lookup: CDR1 SGHRS, CDR2 YFSETQ. Deletions cut 5 bases from V and 6 bases from J, with 13 bases between. The CDR3 loop reads CASREGTEDTQYF. CDR3 DNA: TGCGCCAGCAGGGAAGGGACTGAGGATACGCAGTATTTT.

This chain links TRBV7-3 with TRBJ2-6, with D uncertain. The V end lost 3 bases, the J end lost 3 bases, and 6 bases lay between the germline ends. The CDR3 sequence is 14 residues long. Germline CDR1 is SGHTA and CDR2 is FQGTGA. The CDR3 loop is CASSFNDGANVLTF. As DNA, the CDR3 is TGTGCCAGCAGCTTCAATGATGGGGCCAACGTCCTGACTTTC.

This clone appeared a few times. The chain links TRBV5-6 to TRBJ2-3; 11 bases map to TRBD2. This CDR3 has 18 residues. V was clipped by 1 base and J by 4 bases; unmatched bases: 11. CDR1 and CDR2 from the germline V gene are SGHDT and YYEEEE. CDR3 loop: CASSLFGVTSGSSDTQYF. The CDR3 region has the DNA TGTGCCAGCAGCTTGTTCGGTGTAACTAGCGGGAGTTCAGATACGCAGTATTTT.

The CDR3 reads CASSLSSSGGWADTQYF. The CDR3 DNA is TGTGCCAGCAGCTTAAGTTCTTCGGGAGGGTGGGCAGATACGCAGTATTTT. The rearrangement joins TRBV7-3 to TRBJ2-3; 8 bases agree with TRBD2. The germline CDR1 and CDR2 sequences are SGHTA and FQGTGA. V lost 1 base and J lost 4; bases outside the gene matches: 10. This CDR3 has 17 amino acids.